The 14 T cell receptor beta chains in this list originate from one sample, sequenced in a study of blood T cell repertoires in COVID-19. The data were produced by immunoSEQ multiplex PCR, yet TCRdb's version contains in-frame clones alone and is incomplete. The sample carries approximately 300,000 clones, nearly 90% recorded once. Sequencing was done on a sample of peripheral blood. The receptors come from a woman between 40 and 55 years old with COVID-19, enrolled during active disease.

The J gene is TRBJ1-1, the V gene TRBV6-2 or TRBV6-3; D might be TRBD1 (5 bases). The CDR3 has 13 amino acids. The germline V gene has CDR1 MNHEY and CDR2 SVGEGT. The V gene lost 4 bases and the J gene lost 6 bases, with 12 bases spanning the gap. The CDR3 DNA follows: TGTGCCAGCAGTTCATCCAGGGAGGCTGAAGCTTTCTTT. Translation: CASSSSREAEAFF.

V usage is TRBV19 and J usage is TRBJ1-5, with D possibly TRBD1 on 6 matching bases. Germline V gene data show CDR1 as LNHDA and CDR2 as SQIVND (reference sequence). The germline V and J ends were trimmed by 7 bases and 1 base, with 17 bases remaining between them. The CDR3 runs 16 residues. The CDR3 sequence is CASMLQGGYSNQPQHF. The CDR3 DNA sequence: TGTGCCAGTATGTTACAGGGTGGGTACAGCAATCAGCCCCAGCATTTT.

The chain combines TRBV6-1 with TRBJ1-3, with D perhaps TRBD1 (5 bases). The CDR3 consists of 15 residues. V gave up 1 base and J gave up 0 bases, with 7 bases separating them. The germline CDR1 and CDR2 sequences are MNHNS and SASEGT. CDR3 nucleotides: TGTGCCAGCAGTGAAGGGGGCCTCTCTGGAAACACCATATATTTT. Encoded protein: CASSEGGLSGNTIYF.

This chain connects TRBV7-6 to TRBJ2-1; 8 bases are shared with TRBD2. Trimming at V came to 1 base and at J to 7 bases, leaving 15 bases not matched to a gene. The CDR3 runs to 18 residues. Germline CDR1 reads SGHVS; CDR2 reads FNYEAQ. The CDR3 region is CASSLVRRGGGGRNEQFF. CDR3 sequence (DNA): TGTGCCAGCAGCTTAGTCCGGAGGGGTGGCGGGGGGCGGAATGAGCAGTTCTTC.

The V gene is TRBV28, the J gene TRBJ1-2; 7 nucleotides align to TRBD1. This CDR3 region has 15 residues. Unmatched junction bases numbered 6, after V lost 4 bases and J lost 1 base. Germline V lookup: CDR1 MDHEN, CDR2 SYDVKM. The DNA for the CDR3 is TGTGCCAGCAGTTCCACCGGGACAGTTAACTATGGCTACACCTTC. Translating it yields CASSSTGTVNYGYTF.

Here the CDR3 reads CASSLTRTGGRSYTF. For the CDR3, the DNA is TGTGCCAGTAGTCTAACCCGGACAGGGGGAAGGAGCTACACCTTC. The J gene is TRBJ1-2, the V gene TRBV19; TRBD1 matches at 10 bases. The CDR3 is made up of 15 amino acids. J lost 9 bases, V lost 5 bases, and 12 bases had no gene match. CDR1 is LNHDA and CDR2 is SQIVND in the germline V gene (reference sequence).

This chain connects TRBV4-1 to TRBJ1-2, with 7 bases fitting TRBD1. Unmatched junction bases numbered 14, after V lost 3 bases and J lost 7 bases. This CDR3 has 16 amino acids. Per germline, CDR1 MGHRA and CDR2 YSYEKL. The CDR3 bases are TGCGCCAGCAGCCACCCCTCGGGCAGGGGGATTTCTGGCTACACCTTC. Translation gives CASSHPSGRGISGYTF.

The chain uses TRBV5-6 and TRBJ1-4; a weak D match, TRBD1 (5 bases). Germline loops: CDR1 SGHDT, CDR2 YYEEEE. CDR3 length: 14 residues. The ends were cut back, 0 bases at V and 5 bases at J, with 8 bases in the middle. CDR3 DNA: TGTGCCAGCAGCTTGGCGGGGGTCAATGAAAAACTGTTTTTT. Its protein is CASSLAGVNEKLFF.

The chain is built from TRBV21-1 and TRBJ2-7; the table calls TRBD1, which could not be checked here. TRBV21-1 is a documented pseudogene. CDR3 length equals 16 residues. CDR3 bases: TGTGCCAGCAGCAAACCGGGCGGACACTTCTCCTACGAGCAGTACTTC. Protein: CASSKPGGHFSYEQYF.

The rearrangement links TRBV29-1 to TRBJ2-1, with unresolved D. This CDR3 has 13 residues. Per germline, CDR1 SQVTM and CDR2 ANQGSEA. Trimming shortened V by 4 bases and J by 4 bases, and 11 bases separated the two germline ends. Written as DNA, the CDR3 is TGCAGCGTTGGTCAATCCCCATACAATGAGCAGTTCTTC. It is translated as CSVGQSPYNEQFF.

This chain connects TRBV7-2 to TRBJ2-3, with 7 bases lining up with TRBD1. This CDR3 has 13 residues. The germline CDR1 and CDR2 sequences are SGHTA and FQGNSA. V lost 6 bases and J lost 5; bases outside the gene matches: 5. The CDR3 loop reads CASSHRQGDTQYF. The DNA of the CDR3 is TGTGCCAGCAGTCACCGACAGGGAGATACGCAGTATTTT. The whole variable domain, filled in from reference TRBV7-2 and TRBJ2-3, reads GAGVSQSPSNKVTEKGKDVELRCDPISGHTALYWYRQSLGQGLEFLIYFQGNSAPDKSGLPSDRFSAERTGGSVSTLTIQRTQQEDSAVYLCASSHRQGDTQYFGPGTRLTVL.

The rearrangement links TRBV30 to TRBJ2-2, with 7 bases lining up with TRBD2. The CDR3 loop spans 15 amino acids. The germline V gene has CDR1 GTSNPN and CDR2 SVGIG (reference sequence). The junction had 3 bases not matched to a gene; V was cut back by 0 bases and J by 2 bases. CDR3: CAWSVGLVNTGELFF. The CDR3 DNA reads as TGTGCCTGGAGTGTCGGACTAGTTAACACCGGGGAGCTGTTTTTT.

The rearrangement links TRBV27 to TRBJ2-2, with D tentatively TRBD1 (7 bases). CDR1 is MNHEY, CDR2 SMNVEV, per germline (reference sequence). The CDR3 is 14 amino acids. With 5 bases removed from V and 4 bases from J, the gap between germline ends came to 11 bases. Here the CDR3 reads CASSTQGGTGELFF. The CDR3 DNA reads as TGTGCCAGCAGTACTCAGGGGGGCACCGGGGAGCTGTTTTTT.

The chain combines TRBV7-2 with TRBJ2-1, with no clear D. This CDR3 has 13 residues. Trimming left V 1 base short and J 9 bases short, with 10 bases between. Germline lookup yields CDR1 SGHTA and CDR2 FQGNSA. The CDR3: CASSLGARSEQFF. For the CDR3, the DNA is TGTGCCAGCAGCTTAGGCGCTAGGAGTGAGCAGTTCTTC.